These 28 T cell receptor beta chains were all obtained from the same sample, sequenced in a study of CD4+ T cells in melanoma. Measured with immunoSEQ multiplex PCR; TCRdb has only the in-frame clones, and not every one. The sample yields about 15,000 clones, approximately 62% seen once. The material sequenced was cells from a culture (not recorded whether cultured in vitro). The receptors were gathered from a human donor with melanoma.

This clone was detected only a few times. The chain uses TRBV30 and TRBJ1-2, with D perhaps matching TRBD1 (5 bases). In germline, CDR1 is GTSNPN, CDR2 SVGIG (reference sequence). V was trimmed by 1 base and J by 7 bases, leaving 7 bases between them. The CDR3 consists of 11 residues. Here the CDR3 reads CAWSAGRGYTF. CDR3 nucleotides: TGTGCCTGGAGTGCGGGACGTGGCTACACCTTC.

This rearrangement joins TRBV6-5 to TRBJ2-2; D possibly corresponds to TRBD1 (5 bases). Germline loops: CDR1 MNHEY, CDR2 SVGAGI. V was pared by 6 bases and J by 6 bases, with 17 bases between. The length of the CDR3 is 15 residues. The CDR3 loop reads CASRPPGRVSGELFF. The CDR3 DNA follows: TGTGCCAGCAGACCACCGGGCAGGGTCTCCGGGGAGCTGTTTTTT.

CDR3 DNA: TGCGCCAGCAGCTTAACTAGCGGTCAAGAGACCCAGTACTTC. Translation gives CASSLTSGQETQYF. This rearrangement joins TRBV5-1 to TRBJ2-5, with 8 positions matching TRBD2. This CDR3 is built from 14 residues. Germline V gene data show CDR1 as SGHRS and CDR2 as YFSETQ. J lost 2 bases, V lost 2 bases, and 2 bases had no gene match. Based on the CDR3 plus reference TRBV5-1 and TRBJ2-5, the full variable domain is KAGVTQTPRYLIKTRGQQVTLSCSPISGHRSVSWYQQTPGQGLQFLFEYFSETQRNKGNFPGRFSGRQFSNSRSEMNVSTLELGDSALYLCASSLTSGQETQYFGPGTRLLVL.

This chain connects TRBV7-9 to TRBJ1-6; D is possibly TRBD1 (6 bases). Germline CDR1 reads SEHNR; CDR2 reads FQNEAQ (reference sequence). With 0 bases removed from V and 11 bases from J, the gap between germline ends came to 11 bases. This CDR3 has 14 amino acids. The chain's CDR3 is CASSLAAQGTPLHF. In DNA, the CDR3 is TGTGCCAGCAGCTTAGCCGCACAGGGCACACCCCTCCACTTT.

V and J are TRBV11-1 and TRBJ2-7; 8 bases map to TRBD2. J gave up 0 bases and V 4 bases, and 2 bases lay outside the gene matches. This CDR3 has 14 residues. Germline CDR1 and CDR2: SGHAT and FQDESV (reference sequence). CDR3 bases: TGTGCCAGCAGCTCGCGGGGGGCCTCCTACGAGCAGTACTTC. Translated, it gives CASSSRGASYEQYF.

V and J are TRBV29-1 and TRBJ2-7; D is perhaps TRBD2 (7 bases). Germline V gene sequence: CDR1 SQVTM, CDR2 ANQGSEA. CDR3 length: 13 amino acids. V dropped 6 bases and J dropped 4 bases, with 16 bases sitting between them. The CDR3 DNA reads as TGCAGCGTCATCCGGGGGGCCGGTTACGAGCAGTACTTC. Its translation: CSVIRGAGYEQYF.

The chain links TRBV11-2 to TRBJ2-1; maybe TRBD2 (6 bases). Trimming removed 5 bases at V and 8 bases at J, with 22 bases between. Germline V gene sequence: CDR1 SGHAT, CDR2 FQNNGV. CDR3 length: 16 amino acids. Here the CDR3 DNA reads TGTGCCAGCAGCCCTGGGGCGGGGCTTGGATCGGATGAGCAGTTCTTC. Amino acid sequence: CASSPGAGLGSDEQFF.

The DNA of the CDR3 is TGTGCCAGCAGCTTGGGAGCGGTACAGCTAAGGACCGGGGAGCTGTTTTTT. Amino acids: CASSLGAVQLRTGELFF. This chain joins TRBV5-4 and TRBJ2-2; the D gene is possibly TRBD2 (5 bases). CDR3 length: 17 amino acids. The germline V and J ends were trimmed by 0 bases and 5 bases, with 17 bases remaining between them. From germline, CDR1 is SGHNT and CDR2 YYREEE (reference sequence).

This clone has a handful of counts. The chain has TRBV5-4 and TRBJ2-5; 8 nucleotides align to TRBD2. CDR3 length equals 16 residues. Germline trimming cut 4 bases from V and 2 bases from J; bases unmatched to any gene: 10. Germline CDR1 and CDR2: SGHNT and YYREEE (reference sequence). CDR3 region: CASSTGPLAAQETQYF. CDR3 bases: TGTGCCAGCAGCACGGGGCCACTAGCGGCGCAAGAGACCCAGTACTTC.

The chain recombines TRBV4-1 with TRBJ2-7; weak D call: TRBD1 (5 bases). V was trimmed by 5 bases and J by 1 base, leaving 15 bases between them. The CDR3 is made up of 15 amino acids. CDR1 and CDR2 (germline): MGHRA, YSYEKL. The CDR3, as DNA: TGCGCCAGCAGCACAGGTCAGGTGGGGTCCTACGAGCAGTACTTC. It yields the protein CASSTGQVGSYEQYF.

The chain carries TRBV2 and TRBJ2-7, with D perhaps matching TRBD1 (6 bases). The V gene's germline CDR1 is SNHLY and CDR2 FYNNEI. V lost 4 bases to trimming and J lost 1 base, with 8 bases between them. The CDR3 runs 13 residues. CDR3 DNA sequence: TGTGCCAGCAGTGTGGACAGTTCCTACGAGCAGTACTTC. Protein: CASSVDSSYEQYF.

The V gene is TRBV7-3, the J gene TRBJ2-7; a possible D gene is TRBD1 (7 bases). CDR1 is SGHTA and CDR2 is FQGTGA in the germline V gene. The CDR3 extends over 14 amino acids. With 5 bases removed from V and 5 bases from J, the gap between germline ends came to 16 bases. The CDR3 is CASSKQGTGDEQYF. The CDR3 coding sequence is TGTGCCAGCAGCAAACAGGGGACTGGCGACGAGCAGTACTTC.

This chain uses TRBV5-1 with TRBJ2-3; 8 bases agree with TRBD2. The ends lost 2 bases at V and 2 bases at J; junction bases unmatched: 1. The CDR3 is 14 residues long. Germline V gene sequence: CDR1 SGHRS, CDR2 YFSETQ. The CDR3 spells CASSFSGATDTQYF. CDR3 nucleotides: TGCGCCAGCAGCTTTAGCGGGGCCACAGATACGCAGTATTTT. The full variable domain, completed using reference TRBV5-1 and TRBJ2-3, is KAGVTQTPRYLIKTRGQQVTLSCSPISGHRSVSWYQQTPGQGLQFLFEYFSETQRNKGNFPGRFSGRQFSNSRSEMNVSTLELGDSALYLCASSFSGATDTQYFGPGTRLTVL.

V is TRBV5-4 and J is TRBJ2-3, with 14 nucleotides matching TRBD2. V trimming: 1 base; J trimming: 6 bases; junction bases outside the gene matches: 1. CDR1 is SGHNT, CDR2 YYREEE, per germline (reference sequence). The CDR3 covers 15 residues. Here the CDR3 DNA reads TGTGCCAGCAGCTTGTGGACTAGCGGGGGGGATACGCAGTATTTT. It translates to CASSLWTSGGDTQYF. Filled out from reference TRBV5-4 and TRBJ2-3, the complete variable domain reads ETGVTQSPTHLIKTRGQQVTLRCSSQSGHNTVSWYQQALGQGPQFIFQYYREEENGRGNFPPRFSGLQFPNYSSELNVNALELDDSALYLCASSLWTSGGDTQYFGPGTRLTVL.

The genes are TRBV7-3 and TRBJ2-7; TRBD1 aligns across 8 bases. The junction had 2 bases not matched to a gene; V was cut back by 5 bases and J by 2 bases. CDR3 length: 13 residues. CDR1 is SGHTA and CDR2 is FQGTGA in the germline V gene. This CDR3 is CASSVGQAYEQYF. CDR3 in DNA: TGTGCCAGCAGCGTGGGACAGGCCTACGAGCAGTACTTC.

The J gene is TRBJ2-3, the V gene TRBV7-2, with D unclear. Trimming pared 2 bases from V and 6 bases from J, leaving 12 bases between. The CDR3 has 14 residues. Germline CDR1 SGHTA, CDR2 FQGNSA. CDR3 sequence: CASSLFPRPDTQYF. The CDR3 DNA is TGTGCCAGCAGCTTATTCCCCCGTCCGGATACGCAGTATTTT. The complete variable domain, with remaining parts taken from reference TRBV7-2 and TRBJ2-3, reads GAGVSQSPSNKVTEKGKDVELRCDPISGHTALYWYRQSLGQGLEFLIYFQGNSAPDKSGLPSDRFSAERTGGSVSTLTIQRTQQEDSAVYLCASSLFPRPDTQYFGPGTRLTVL.

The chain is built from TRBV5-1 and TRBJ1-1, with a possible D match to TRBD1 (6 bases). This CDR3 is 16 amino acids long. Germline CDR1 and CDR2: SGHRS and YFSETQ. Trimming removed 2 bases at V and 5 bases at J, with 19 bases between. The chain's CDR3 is CASSFVDKTGATEAFF. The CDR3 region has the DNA TGCGCCAGCAGCTTCGTTGACAAGACGGGGGCGACTGAAGCTTTCTTT.

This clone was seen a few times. The DNA for the CDR3 is TGTGCCAGCGCTTCCGGGACAGGGGGACCCAATCAGCCCCAGCATTTT. Translation: CASASGTGGPNQPQHF. The rearrangement uses TRBV18 and TRBJ1-5, with 11 nucleotides matching TRBD1. This CDR3 has 16 amino acids. Losses at the gene ends were 8 bases for V and 3 bases for J; bases not matched to a gene: 9. Germline CDR1 and CDR2: KGHSH and LQKENI. The whole variable domain, filled in from reference TRBV18 and TRBJ1-5, reads NAGVMQNPRHLVRRRGQEARLRCSPMKGHSHVYWYRQLPEEGLKFMVYLQKENIIDESGMPKERFSAEFPKEGPSILRIQQVVRGDSAAYFCASASGTGGPNQPQHFGDGTRLSIL.

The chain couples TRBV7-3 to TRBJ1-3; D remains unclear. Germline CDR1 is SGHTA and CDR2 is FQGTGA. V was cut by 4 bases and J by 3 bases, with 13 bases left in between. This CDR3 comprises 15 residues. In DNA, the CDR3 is TGTGCCAGCAGCTCCCCGTCGACTGGTGGAAACACCATATATTTT. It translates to CASSSPSTGGNTIYF. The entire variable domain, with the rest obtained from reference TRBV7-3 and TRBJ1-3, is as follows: GAGVSQTPSNKVTEKGKYVELRCDPISGHTALYWYRQSLGQGPEFLIYFQGTGAADDSGLPNDRFFAVRPEGSVSTLKIQRTERGDSAVYLCASSSPSTGGNTIYFGEGSWLTVV.

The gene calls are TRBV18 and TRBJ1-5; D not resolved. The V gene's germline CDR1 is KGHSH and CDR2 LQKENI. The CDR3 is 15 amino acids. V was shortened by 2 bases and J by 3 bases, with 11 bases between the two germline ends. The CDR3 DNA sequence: TGTGCCAGCTCACCAAGTGGAGGGTTCAATCAGCCCCAGCATTTT. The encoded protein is CASSPSGGFNQPQHF.

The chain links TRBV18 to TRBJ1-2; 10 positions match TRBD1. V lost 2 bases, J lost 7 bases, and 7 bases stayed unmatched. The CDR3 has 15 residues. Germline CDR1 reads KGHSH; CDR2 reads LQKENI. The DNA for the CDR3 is TGTGCCAGCTCACCAACGGACAGGGGGATTGCTGGCTACACCTTC. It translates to CASSPTDRGIAGYTF.

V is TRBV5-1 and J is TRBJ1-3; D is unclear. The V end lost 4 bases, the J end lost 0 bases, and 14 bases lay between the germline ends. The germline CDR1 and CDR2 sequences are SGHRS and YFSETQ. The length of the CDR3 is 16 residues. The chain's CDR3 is CASSPAGPNSGNTIYF. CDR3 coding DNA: TGCGCCAGCAGCCCTGCCGGACCGAACTCTGGAAACACCATATATTTT.

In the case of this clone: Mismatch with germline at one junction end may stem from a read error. CDR3 loop: CASSPPPGGQETQYF. As DNA, the CDR3 is TGTGCCAGCTCCCCACCCCCGGGGGGACAAGAGACCCAGTACTTC. The gene calls are TRBV18 and TRBJ2-5, with 7 bases lining up with TRBD2. The CDR3 covers 15 residues. Germline lookup yields CDR1 KGHSH and CDR2 LQKENI. Drawing the rest from reference TRBV18 and TRBJ2-5, the complete variable domain is NAGVMQNPRHLVRRRGQEARLRCSPMKGHSHVYWYRQLPEEGLKFMVYLQKENIIDESGMPKERFSAEFPKEGPSILRIQQVVRGDSAAYFCASSPPPGGQETQYFGPGTRLLVL.

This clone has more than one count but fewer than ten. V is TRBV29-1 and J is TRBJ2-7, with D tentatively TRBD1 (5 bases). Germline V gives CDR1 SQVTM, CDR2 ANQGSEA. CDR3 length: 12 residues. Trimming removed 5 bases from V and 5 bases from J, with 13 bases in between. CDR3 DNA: TGCAGCGTTCGGGCAGGGATTGACGAGCAGTACTTC. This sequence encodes CSVRAGIDEQYF.

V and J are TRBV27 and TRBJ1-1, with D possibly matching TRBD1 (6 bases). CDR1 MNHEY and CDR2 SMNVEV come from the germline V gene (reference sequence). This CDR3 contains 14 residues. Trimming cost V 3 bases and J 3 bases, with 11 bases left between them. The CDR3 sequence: CASSFSSGDTEAFF. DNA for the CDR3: TGTGCCAGCAGTTTTTCGTCAGGGGACACTGAAGCTTTCTTT.

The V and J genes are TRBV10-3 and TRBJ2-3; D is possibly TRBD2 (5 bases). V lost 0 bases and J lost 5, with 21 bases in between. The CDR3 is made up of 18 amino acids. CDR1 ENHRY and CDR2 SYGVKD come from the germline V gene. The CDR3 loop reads CAISESSRSGWAQDTQYF. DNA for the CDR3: TGTGCCATCAGTGAGTCGTCTCGATCGGGGTGGGCCCAAGATACGCAGTATTTT.

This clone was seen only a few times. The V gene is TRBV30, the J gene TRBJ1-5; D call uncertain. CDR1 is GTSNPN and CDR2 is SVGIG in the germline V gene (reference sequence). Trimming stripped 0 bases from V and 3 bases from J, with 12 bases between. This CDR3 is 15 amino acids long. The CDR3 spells CAWSVGYLPNQPQHF. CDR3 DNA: TGTGCCTGGAGTGTAGGATATCTTCCCAATCAGCCCCAGCATTTT.

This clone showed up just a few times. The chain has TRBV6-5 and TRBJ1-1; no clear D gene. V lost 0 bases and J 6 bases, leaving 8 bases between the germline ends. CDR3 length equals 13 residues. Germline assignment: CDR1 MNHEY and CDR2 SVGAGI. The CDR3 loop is CASSYSGRAEAFF. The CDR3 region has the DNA TGTGCCAGCAGTTACTCGGGTAGGGCTGAAGCTTTCTTT.